A selection of T cell receptor beta chains follows, all from one sample in a study of graft-versus-host responses after intestinal transplantation. The protocol was immunoSEQ multiplex PCR, while the TCRdb copy is restricted to in-frame clones and leaves out a portion. The sample carries tens of thousands of clones, 90% to 95% recorded once. Their antigens remain unidentified. The sequencing used unstimulated CD8+ T cells sorted from spleen or lymph node cells, collected before intestinal transplant. These receptors were collected from a human donor who received an intestinal transplant. The conserved cysteine and the conserved F or W are not part of the CDR3 here.

J gene: TRBJ1-3; V gene: TRBV6-6; CDR3 protein: ASSTGSSGNTIY
J gene: TRBJ2-7; V gene: TRBV5-1; CDR3 protein: ASSATSSYEQY
J gene: TRBJ1-1; V gene: TRBV5-1; CDR3 protein: ASSLGGVGNTEAS
J gene: TRBJ2-3; V gene: TRBV9; CDR3 protein: ASSVEGQGPDTQY
J gene: TRBJ2-5; V gene: TRBV5-1; CDR3 protein: ASSPTSGRYQETQY
J gene: TRBJ2-3; V gene: TRBV10-3; CDR3 protein: AISTGQGRTDTQY
J gene: TRBJ2-3; V gene: TRBV7-2; CDR3 protein: ASSGDTDTQY
J gene: TRBJ2-7; V gene: TRBV5-6; CDR3 protein: ASSVGTVGSYEQY
J gene: TRBJ2-7; V gene: TRBV21-1; CDR3 protein: ASSGGKTGHIPCEQY
J gene: TRBJ2-4; V gene: TRBV5-6; CDR3 protein: ASSQRTGEIQY
J gene: TRBJ2-7; V gene: TRBV6-5; CDR3 protein: ASSYSGSSYEQY
J gene: TRBJ2-3; V gene: TRBV5-4; CDR3 protein: ASSVSGGSTDTQY
J gene: TRBJ1-5; V gene: TRBV4-1; CDR3 protein: ASSQESGNQPQH
J gene: TRBJ1-5; V gene: TRBV25-1; CDR3 protein: ASSATGNNQPQH
J gene: TRBJ2-7; V gene: TRBV5-6; CDR3 protein: ASSLGQKYEQY
J gene: TRBJ1-1; V gene: TRBV6-4; CDR3 protein: ASSEGANTEAF
J gene: TRBJ2-1; V gene: TRBV19; CDR3 protein: ASSMVAAPGNEQF
J gene: TRBJ2-2; V gene: TRBV5-4; CDR3 protein: ASSLDRANTGELF
J gene: TRBJ2-7; V gene: TRBV5-1; CDR3 protein: ASSSDSYEQY
J gene: TRBJ2-7; V gene: TRBV4-3; CDR3 protein: ASSPGQGAGYEQY
J gene: TRBJ2-1; V gene: TRBV27; CDR3 protein: ASSPRRGPLYNEQF
J gene: TRBJ2-7; V gene: TRBV7-8; CDR3 protein: ASSFLRQGSSYEQY
J gene: TRBJ2-7; V gene: TRBV11-2; CDR3 protein: ASSLDLQAGTYEQY
J gene: TRBJ1-2; V gene: TRBV19; CDR3 protein: ASTYRGIYGYT
J gene: TRBJ2-1; V gene: TRBV30; CDR3 protein: AWSPGQGYNEQF
J gene: TRBJ1-4; V gene: TRBV19; CDR3 protein: ASSPRGPNEKLF
J gene: TRBJ1-5; V gene: TRBV9; CDR3 protein: ASSVGQGSNQPQH
J gene: TRBJ2-7; V gene: TRBV4-2; CDR3 protein: ASSHGGTPYEQY
J gene: TRBJ2-1; V gene: TRBV7-9; CDR3 protein: ASWDPDRAPYNEQF
J gene: TRBJ2-3; V gene: TRBV5-6; CDR3 protein: ASSLTSGRCF
J gene: TRBJ1-1; V gene: TRBV29-1; CDR3 protein: SAEGTAEAF
J gene: TRBJ2-7; V gene: TRBV15; CDR3 protein: ATSRSRTGSYEQY
J gene: TRBJ2-7; V gene: TRBV6-1; CDR3 protein: ASSDPGTGLYEQY
J gene: TRBJ2-7; V gene: TRBV13; CDR3 protein: ASSSPGLVNEQY
J gene: TRBJ2-7; V gene: TRBV7-8; CDR3 protein: ASSLEPGTYEQY
J gene: TRBJ2-7; V gene: TRBV4-3; CDR3 protein: ASSQDRGSYEQY
J gene: TRBJ1-1; V gene: TRBV7-6; CDR3 protein: ASSLGDRGNTEAF
J gene: TRBJ1-5; V gene: TRBV10-2; CDR3 protein: ASSEIDRNQPQH
J gene: TRBJ2-1; V gene: TRBV9; CDR3 protein: ASSVSGGTSDEQF
J gene: TRBJ2-1; V gene: TRBV13; CDR3 protein: ASSLVTGGPYEQF
J gene: TRBJ2-7; V gene: TRBV5-1; CDR3 protein: ASSYTGNPLHAY
J gene: TRBJ2-1; V gene: TRBV6-1; CDR3 protein: ASSVLAAEQF
J gene: TRBJ2-2; V gene: TRBV12-5; CDR3 protein: ASGTFNTGELF
J gene: TRBJ1-5; V gene: TRBV6-1; CDR3 protein: ASSGWTGFGQPQH
J gene: TRBJ1-1; V gene: TRBV11-2; CDR3 protein: ASSHRANTEAF
J gene: TRBJ2-2; V gene: TRBV30; CDR3 protein: AWGGADRGRTGELF
J gene: TRBJ2-3; V gene: TRBV5-1; CDR3 protein: ASSSPTSTDTQY